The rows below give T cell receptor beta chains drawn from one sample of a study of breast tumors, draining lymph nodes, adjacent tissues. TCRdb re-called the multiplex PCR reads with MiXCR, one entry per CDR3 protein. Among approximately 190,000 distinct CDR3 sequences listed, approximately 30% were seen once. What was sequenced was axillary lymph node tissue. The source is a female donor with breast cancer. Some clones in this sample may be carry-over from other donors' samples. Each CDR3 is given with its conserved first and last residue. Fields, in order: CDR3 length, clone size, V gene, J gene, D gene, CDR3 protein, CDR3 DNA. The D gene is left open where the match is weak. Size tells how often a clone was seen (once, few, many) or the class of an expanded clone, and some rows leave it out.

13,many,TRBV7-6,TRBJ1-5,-,CASSVNSNQPQHF,TGTGCCAGCAGCGTCAATAGCAATCAGCCCCAGCATTTT
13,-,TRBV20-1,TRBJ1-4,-,CSARDWGSEKLFF,TGCAGTGCTAGAGATTGGGGGAGTGAAAAACTGTTTTTT
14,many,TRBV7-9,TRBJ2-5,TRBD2,CASSLEGLRETQYF,TGTGCCAGCAGCTTAGAGGGACTAAGGGAGACCCAGTACTTC
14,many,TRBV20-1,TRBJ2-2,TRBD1,CSAPGQGSTGELFF,TGCAGTGCTCCGGGACAGGGCTCCACCGGGGAGCTGTTTTTT
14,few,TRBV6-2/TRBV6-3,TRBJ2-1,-,CASSYGGLNNEQFF,TGTGCCAGCAGTTACGGGGGACTTAACAATGAGCAGTTCTTC
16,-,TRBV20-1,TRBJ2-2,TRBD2,CSAKSGTSGLTGELFF,TGCAGTGCTAAAAGTGGGACTAGCGGCCTCACCGGGGAGCTGTTTTTT
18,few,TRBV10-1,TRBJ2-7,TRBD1,CASSGTPGTGGNSYEQYF,TGCGCCAGCAGTGGAACTCCAGGGACAGGGGGGAACTCCTACGAGCAGTACTTC
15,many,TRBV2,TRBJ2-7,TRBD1,CASSNRDRGPYEQYF,TGTGCCAGCAGTAACCGGGACAGGGGGCCGTACGAGCAGTACTTC
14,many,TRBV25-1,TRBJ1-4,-,CASSLGPSGEKLFF,TGTGCCAGCAGTCTCGGTCCAAGCGGAGAAAAACTGTTTTTT
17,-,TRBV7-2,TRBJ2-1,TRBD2,CASSPRWGGKSYNEQFF,TGTGCCAGCAGCCCTCGCTGGGGGGGAAAATCCTACAATGAGCAGTTCTTC
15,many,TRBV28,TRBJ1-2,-,CASSPAERSHYGYTF,TGTGCCAGCAGTCCCGCGGAAAGGTCACACTATGGCTACACCTTC
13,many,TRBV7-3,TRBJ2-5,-,CASSLAEQETQYF,TGTGCCAGCAGCTTAGCGGAACAAGAGACCCAGTACTTC
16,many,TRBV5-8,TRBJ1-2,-,CASSLAWGGLSYGYTF,TGTGCCAGCAGCTTGGCCTGGGGGGGGTTGAGCTATGGCTACACCTTC
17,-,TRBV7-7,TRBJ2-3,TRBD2,CASSQLASGSLEDTQYF,TGTGCTAGCAGCCAATTGGCTAGCGGGAGCTTGGAAGATACGCAGTATTTT
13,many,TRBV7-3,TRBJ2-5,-,CASSLSSRETQYF,TGTGCCAGCAGCTTATCTAGTCGAGAGACCCAGTACTTC
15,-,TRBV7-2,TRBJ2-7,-,CASSQDTGSSYEQHF,TGTGCCAGCAGCCAGGACACCGGTAGCTCCTACGAACAGCACTTC
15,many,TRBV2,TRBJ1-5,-,CASSEAWTDNQPQHF,TGTGCCAGCAGTGAAGCTTGGACCGACAATCAGCCCCAGCATTTT
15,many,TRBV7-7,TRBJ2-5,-,CASSLAFGGQETQHF,TGTGCTAGCAGCTTAGCGTTCGGGGGTCAAGAGACCCAGCACTTC
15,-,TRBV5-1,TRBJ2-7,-,CASSSRRGATYEQYF,TGCGCCAGCAGCTCCCGCCGGGGAGCGACGTACGAGCAGTACTTC
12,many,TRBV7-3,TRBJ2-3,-,CASSPEGDTQYF,TGTGCCAGCAGCCCAGAGGGGGATACGCAGTATTTT
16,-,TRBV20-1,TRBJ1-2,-,CSARPTKNRENYGYTF,TGCAGTGCTAGACCCACAAAAAACAGGGAAAACTATGGCTACACCTTC